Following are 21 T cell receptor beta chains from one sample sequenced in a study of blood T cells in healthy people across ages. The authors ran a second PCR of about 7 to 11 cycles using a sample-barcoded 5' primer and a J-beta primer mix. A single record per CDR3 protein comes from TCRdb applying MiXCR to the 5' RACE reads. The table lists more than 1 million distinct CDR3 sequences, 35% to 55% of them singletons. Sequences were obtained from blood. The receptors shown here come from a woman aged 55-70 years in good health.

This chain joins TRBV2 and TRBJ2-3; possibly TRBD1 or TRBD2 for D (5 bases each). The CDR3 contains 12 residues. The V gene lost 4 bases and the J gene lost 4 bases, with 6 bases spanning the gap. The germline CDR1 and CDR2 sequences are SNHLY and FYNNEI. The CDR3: CASSAGPDTQYF. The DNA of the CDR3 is TGTGCCAGCAGTGCGGGACCAGATACGCAGTATTTT.

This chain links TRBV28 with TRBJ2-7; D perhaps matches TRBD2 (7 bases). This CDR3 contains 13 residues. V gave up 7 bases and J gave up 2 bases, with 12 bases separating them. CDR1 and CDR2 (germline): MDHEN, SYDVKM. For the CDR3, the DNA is TGTGCCAGCACCTTAGGGGGGGCCTACGAGCAGTACTTC. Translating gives CASTLGGAYEQYF.

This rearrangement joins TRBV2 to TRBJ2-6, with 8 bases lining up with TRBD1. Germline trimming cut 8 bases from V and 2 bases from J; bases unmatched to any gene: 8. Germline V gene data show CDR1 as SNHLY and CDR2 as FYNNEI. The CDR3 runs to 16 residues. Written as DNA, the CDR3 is TGTGCCAGCGGACCATCAGGGGGCGCTGGGGCCAACGTCCTGACTTTC. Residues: CASGPSGGAGANVLTF.

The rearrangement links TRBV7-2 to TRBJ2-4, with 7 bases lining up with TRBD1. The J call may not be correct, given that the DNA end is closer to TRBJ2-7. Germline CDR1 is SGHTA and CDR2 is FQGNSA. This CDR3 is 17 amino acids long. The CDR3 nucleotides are TGTGCCAGCAGCTTAATAAGGGGGCTGACGGCGGGCTACGAGCAGTACTTC. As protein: CASSLIRGLTAGYEQYF.

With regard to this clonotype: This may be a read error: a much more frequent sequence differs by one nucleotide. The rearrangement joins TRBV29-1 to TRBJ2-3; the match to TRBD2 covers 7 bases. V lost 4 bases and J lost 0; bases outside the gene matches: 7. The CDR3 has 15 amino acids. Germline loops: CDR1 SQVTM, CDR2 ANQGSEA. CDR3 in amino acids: CSVVVGGRSTDTQYF. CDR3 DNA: TGCAGCGTTGTAGTCGGCGGGAGAAGCACAGATACGCAGTATTTT.

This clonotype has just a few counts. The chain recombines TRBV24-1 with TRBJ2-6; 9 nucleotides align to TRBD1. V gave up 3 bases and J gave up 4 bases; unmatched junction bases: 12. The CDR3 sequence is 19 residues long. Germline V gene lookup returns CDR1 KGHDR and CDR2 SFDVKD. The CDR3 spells CATSDRPGQGSSGANVLTF. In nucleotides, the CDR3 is TGTGCCACCAGTGATCGTCCGGGACAGGGCTCTTCAGGGGCCAACGTCCTGACTTTC.

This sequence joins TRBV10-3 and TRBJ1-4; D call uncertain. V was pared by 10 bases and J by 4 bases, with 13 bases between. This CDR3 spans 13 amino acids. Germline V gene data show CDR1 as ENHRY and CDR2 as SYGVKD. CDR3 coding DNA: TGTGCCACCGCAGTTAGCCGTAATGAAAAACTGTTTTTT. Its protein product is CATAVSRNEKLFF.

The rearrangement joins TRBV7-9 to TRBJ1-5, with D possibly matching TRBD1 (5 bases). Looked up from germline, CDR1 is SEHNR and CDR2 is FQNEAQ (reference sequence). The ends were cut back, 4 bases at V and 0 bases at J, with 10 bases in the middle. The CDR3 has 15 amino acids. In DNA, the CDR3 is TGTGCCAGCAGCTCAGGGTCCCCTAGCAATCAGCCCCAGCATTTT. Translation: CASSSGSPSNQPQHF.

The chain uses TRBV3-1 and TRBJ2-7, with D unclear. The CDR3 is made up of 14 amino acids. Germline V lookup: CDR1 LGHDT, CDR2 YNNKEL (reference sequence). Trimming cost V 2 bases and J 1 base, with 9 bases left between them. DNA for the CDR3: TGTGCCAGCAGCCAAAGGACCTGGTCCTACGAGCAGTACTTC. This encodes CASSQRTWSYEQYF.

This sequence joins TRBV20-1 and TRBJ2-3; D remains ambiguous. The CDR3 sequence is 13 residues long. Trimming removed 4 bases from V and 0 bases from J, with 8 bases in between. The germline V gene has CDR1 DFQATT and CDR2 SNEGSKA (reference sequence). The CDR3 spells CSAIKTSTDTQYF. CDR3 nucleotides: TGCAGTGCTATTAAGACTAGCACAGATACGCAGTATTTT.

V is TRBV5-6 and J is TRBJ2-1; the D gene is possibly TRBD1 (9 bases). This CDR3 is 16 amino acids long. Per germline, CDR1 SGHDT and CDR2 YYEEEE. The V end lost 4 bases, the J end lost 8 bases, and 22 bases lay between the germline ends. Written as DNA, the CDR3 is TGTGCCAGCAGCCCTTGGGGGGGACAGGGACTAGATGAGCAGTTCTTC. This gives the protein CASSPWGGQGLDEQFF. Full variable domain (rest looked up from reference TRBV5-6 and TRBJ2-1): DAGVTQSPTHLIKTRGQQVTLRCSPKSGHDTVSWYQQALGQGPQFIFQYYEEEERQRGNFPDRFSGHQFPNYSSELNVNALLLGDSALYLCASSPWGGQGLDEQFFGPGTRLTVL.

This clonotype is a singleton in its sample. CDR3 DNA: TGTGCCAGCAAGGGGGCACAGATCTACGAGCAGTACGTC. This gives the protein CASKGAQIYEQYV. The chain combines TRBV2 with TRBJ2-7; TRBD1 aligns across 7 bases. J lost 3 bases, V lost 7 bases, and 6 bases had no gene match. Germline assignment: CDR1 SNHLY and CDR2 FYNNEI. The CDR3 spans 13 residues.

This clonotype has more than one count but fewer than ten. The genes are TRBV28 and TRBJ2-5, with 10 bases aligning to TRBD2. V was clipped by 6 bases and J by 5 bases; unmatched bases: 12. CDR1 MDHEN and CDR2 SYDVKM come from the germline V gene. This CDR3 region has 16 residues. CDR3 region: CASRETAGGVEETQYF. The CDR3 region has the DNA TGTGCCAGCAGGGAGACAGCGGGAGGGGTTGAGGAGACCCAGTACTTC.

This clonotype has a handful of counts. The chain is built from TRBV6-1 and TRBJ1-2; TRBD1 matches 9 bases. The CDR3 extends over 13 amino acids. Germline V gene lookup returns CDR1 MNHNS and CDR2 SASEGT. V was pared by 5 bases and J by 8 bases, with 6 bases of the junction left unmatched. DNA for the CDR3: TGTGCCAGCAGTCTTACAGGGGGCAGCGGCTACACCTTC. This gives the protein CASSLTGGSGYTF.

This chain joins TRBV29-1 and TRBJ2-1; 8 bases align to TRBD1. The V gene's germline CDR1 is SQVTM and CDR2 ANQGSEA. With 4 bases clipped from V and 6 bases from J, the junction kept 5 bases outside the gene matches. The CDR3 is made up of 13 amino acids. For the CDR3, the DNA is TGCAGCGTTGCCCTTGACAGGGGCAATGAGCAGTTCTTC. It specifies CSVALDRGNEQFF.

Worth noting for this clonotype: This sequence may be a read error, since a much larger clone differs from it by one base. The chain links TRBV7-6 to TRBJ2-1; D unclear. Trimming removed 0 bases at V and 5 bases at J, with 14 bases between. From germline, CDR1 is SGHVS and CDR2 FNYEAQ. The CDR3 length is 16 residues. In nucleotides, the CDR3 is TGTGCCAGCAGCTTAGCCGGGCGGAGCTCTAACAATGAGCAGTTCTTC. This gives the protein CASSLAGRSSNNEQFF. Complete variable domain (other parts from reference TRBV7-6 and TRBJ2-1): GAGVSQSPRYKVTKRGQDVALRCDPISGHVSLYWYRQALGQGPEFLTYFNYEAQQDKSGLPNDRFSAERPEGSISTLTIQRTEQRDSAMYRCASSLAGRSSNNEQFFGPGTRLTVL.

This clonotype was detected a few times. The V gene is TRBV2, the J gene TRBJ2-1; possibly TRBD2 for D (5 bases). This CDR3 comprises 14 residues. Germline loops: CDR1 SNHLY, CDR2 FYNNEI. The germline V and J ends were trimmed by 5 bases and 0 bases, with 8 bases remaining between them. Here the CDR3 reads CASSLSVSYNEQFF. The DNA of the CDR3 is TGTGCCAGCAGTCTTAGCGTCTCCTACAATGAGCAGTTCTTC.

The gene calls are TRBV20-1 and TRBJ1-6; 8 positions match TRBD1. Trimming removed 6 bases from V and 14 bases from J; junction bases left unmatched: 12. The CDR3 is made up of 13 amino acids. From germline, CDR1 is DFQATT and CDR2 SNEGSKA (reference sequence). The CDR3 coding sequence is TGCAGTGCAAAAGGCAGGGGGCTTTCGGCCCTCCACTTT. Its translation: CSAKGRGLSALHF.

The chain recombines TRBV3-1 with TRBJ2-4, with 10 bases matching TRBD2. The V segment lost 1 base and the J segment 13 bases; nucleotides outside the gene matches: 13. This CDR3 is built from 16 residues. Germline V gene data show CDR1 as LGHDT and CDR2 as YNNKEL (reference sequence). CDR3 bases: TGTGCCAGCAGCCAAGGACTAGCGGGCGTGGGAGGGGAGCAGTACTTC. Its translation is CASSQGLAGVGGEQYF.

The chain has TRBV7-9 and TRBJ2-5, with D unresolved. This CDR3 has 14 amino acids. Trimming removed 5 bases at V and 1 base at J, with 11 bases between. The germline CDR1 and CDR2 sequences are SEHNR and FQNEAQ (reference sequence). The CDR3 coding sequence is TGTGCCAGCAGCGACGTACAGCTCCAAGAGACCCAGTACTTC. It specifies CASSDVQLQETQYF.

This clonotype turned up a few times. The CDR3 DNA is TGTGCCAGCAATGAACAGGGTAGTACAGATACGCAGTATTTT. Amino acid sequence: CASNEQGSTDTQYF. The chain is built from TRBV28 and TRBJ2-3; perhaps TRBD1 as D (6 bases). The CDR3 is 14 residues long. The V gene lost 7 bases and the J gene lost 3 bases, with 14 bases spanning the gap. Looked up from germline, CDR1 is MDHEN and CDR2 is SYDVKM.